These T cell receptor beta chains were read from a single sample in a study of shared clonotypes between healthy human individuals. TCRdb's table, derived via immunoSEQ multiplex PCR, lists solely in-frame clones and lacks some. The table lists some 2,100,000 clones, about 94% of them singletons. Sequenced input: naive CD4+ T cells sorted from blood. Receptors were obtained from a young man in good health. Each CDR3 is given without its conserved first and last residue.

V gene	CDR3 protein
TRBV2	ASRETSGSYNEQF
TRBV9	ASSTGLAGPRGYEQY
TRBV9	ASSSKGTGGLVNEQF
TRBV5-1	ASSLAGQQETQY
TRBV6-1	ASLTGSGELF
TRBV2	ASSHDRVLNQPQH
TRBV5-1	ASSFEGLTDTQY
TRBV30	AWEPGLVALTQY
TRBV6-6	ATKAGGYNEQF
TRBV6-1	ATREETQY
TRBV27	ASSPGRLATGELF
TRBV6-5	ASSLQAGTGNTEAF
TRBV6-1	ASSESGGNQPQH
TRBV2	ASSGGTGNEKLF
TRBV14	ASRVGRPDPTNEKLF
TRBV18	ASSPIQGKAGIFYEQY
TRBV6-1	ASSAPLWRLQETQY
TRBV7-2	ASSRRDFTYEQY
TRBV7-9	ASSARFNTEAF
TRBV5-1	ASSLTSVSSYEQY
TRBV2	ASSVGGTGEKLF
TRBV30	AWSLNLNTEAF
TRBV5-1	ASSLAGPAEKLF
TRBV5-1	ASSSTGTGANVLT
TRBV9	ASSVESGDYGYT
TRBV30	AWSPPQGPNRIYGYT
TRBV6-5	ASMSRDRGFDGYT
TRBV28	ASLTRDSYEQY
TRBV5-1	ASSSSGTAEETQY
TRBV2	ASSKTGNSYEQY
TRBV27	ASSLWASGGFEQF
TRBV4-1	ASSPSGDQPQH
TRBV5-1	ASSRTSGSYYEQY
TRBV19	ASKAGGLTDTQY
TRBV10-3	AISDPSRTDTQY
TRBV6-5	ASSRTGSVEQY